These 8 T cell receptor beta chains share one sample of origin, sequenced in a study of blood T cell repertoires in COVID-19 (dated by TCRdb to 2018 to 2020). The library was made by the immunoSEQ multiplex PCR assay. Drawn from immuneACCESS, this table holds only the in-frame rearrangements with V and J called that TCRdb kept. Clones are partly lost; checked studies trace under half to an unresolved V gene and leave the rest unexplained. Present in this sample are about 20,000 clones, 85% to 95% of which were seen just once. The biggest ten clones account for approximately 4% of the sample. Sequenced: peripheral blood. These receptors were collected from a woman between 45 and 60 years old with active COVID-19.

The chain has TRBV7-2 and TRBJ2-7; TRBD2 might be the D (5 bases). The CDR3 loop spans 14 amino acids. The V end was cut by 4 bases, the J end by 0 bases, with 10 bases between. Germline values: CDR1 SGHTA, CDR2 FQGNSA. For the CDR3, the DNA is TGTGCCAGCAGCTCGGACTTTAGCTCCTACGAGCAGTACTTC. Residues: CASSSDFSSYEQYF.

Written as DNA, the CDR3 is TGTGCCAGCAGCTCAGGGGGGCATGAAAAACTGTTTTTT. This gives the protein CASSSGGHEKLFF. The rearrangement joins TRBV9 to TRBJ1-4; 7 nucleotides line up with TRBD1. V shed 4 bases, J shed 6 bases, and the junction held 3 bases outside the gene matches. This CDR3 region has 13 residues. Germline CDR1 reads SGDLS; CDR2 reads YYNGEE.

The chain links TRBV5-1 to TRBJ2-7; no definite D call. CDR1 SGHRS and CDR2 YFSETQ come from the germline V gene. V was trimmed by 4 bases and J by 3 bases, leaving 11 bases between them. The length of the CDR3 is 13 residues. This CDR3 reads CASSVALLYEQYF. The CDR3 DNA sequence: TGCGCCAGCAGCGTGGCCCTCCTCTACGAGCAGTACTTC.

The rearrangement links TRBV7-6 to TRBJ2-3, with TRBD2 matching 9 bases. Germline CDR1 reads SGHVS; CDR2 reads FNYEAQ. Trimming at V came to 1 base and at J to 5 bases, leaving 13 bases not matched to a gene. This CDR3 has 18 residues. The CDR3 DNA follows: TGTGCCAGCAGCTTAGTGTCTTTTAGCGGGAGTGGTATAGATACGCAGTATTTT. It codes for CASSLVSFSGSGIDTQYF.

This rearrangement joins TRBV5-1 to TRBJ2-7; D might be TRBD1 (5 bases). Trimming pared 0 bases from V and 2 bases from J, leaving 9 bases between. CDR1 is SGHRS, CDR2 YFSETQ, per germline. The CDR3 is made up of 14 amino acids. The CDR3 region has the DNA TGCGCCAGCAGCTTGGCGGTAGGGGCCTACGAGCAGTACTTC. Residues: CASSLAVGAYEQYF.

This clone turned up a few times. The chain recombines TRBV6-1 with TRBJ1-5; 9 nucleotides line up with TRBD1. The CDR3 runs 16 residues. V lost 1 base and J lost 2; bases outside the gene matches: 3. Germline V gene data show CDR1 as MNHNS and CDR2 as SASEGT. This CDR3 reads CASSEVWDRGNQPQHF. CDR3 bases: TGTGCCAGCAGTGAAGTGTGGGACAGGGGCAATCAGCCCCAGCATTTT.

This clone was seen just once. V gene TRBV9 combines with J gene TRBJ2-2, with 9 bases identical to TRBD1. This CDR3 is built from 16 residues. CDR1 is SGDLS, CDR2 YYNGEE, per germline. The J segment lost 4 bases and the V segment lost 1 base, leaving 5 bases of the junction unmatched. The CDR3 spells CASSVRGQGSTGELFF. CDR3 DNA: TGTGCCAGCAGCGTACGAGGACAGGGGTCCACCGGGGAGCTGTTTTTT.

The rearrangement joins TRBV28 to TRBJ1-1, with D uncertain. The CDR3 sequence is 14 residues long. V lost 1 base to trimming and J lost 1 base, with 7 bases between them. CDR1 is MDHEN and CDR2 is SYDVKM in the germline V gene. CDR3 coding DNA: TGTGCCAGCAGTTTATCACTGCAGAACACTGAAGCTTTCTTT. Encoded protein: CASSLSLQNTEAFF.